A single sample is the source of the 14 T cell receptor beta chains below, sequenced in a study of CD8 T cells in ankylosing spondylitis. TCRdb itself ran the 5' RACE reads through MiXCR, one entry per CDR3 protein. The sample shows 150,000 or so distinct CDR3 sequences, approximately 9% of them seen only once. Material for sequencing was blood, either unsorted or a sorted T cell fraction (not recorded which). These TCRs come from a female donor with ankylosing spondylitis or in good health (not recorded which).

This clonotype has a handful of counts. The chain has TRBV10-3 and TRBJ2-3, with 7 bases identical to TRBD2. The CDR3 has 13 amino acids. Germline V gene sequence: CDR1 ENHRY, CDR2 SYGVKD. V lost 9 bases and J lost 4; bases outside the gene matches: 7. The CDR3 loop is CAISRERADTQYF. The CDR3 DNA is TGTGCCATATCGCGGGAGCGGGCAGATACGCAGTATTTT.

This clonotype came up many times. The V gene is TRBV20-1, the J gene TRBJ2-7, with TRBD2 matching 10 bases. The V gene's germline CDR1 is DFQATT and CDR2 SNEGSKA (reference sequence). This CDR3 spans 13 amino acids. Trimming took 6 bases from V and 5 from J; bases not matched to a gene: 7. The CDR3 is CSADLAGVNEQYF. The CDR3 nucleotides read TGCAGTGCAGACCTAGCGGGAGTCAACGAGCAGTACTTC.

This clonotype was found many times. The rearrangement links TRBV10-2 to TRBJ1-2; a weak D match, TRBD1 (5 bases). This CDR3 spans 12 amino acids. Germline CDR1 WSHSY, CDR2 SAAADI. Between the trimmed V and J ends, which lost 8 bases and 8 bases, there was a span of 15 bases. The CDR3 spells CASREGREGYTF. In DNA form, the CDR3 reads TGCGCCAGCCGGGAGGGCAGGGAAGGCTACACCTTC.

This clonotype was recorded many times. The gene calls are TRBV4-3 and TRBJ2-1; D unclear. This CDR3 comprises 13 residues. V dropped 0 bases and J dropped 10 bases, with 10 bases sitting between them. The germline gives CDR1 LGHNA, CDR2 YSLEER. The CDR3 protein is CASSQDRVWEQFF. CDR3 sequence (DNA): TGCGCCAGCAGCCAAGATAGGGTTTGGGAGCAGTTCTTC.

This clonotype has a handful of counts. J is TRBJ2-5 and V is TRBV12-3 or TRBV12-4, with TRBD1 matching over 7 bases. This CDR3 spans 14 amino acids. After removal of 6 bases from V and 5 bases from J, the junction contained 9 bases not matched to a gene. CDR3 in DNA: TGTGCCAGCAGCCTCAACAGGGGAGTTGAGACCCAGTACTTC. It is translated as CASSLNRGVETQYF.

The chain recombines TRBV25-1 with TRBJ2-7, with a possible D match to TRBD2 (6 bases). This CDR3 has 13 amino acids. The germline gives CDR1 MGHDK, CDR2 SYGVNS. The V end lost 10 bases, the J end lost 7 bases, and 20 bases lay between the germline ends. The CDR3 DNA reads TGTGCCACCTCCCCTGGAGGGTGGGAAGAGCAGTACTTC. Translated: CATSPGGWEEQYF.

V usage is TRBV12-3 or TRBV12-4 and J usage is TRBJ2-7, with TRBD1 as a possible D gene (5 bases). V was pared by 5 bases and J by 5 bases, with 19 bases between. This CDR3 contains 15 residues. The DNA of the CDR3 is TGTGCCAGCAGTGGGTTGCAGGGTCTAAGCCACGAGCAGTACTTC. Its protein product is CASSGLQGLSHEQYF.

The table lists this clonotype with many counts. This rearrangement joins TRBV27 to TRBJ2-1; 8 bases map to TRBD2. The CDR3 length is 20 residues. Trimming removed 5 bases from V and 0 bases from J; junction bases left unmatched: 18. Germline V CDR1 and CDR2: MNHEY, SMNVEV (reference sequence). The CDR3 protein is CASSANQWPGRGDSYNEQFF. For the CDR3, the DNA is TGTGCCAGCAGTGCAAATCAGTGGCCTGGGCGGGGGGACTCCTACAATGAGCAGTTCTTC.

This clonotype was seen at least ten times. The chain uses TRBV28 and TRBJ2-3; TRBD2 matches at 10 bases. With 2 bases clipped from V and 7 bases from J, the junction kept 3 bases outside the gene matches. The CDR3 is 14 amino acids. The germline V gene encodes CDR1 MDHEN and CDR2 SYDVKM. CDR3 in DNA: TGTGCCAGCAGTTTAAGCGGGAGGGCGAATACGCAGTATTTT. Translated: CASSLSGRANTQYF.

This clonotype was detected ten times or more. The chain recombines TRBV29-1 with TRBJ1-2; D may be TRBD1 (5 bases). Germline V lookup: CDR1 SQVTM, CDR2 ANQGSEA. V was pared by 8 bases and J by 0 bases, with 13 bases between. The CDR3 covers 13 residues. In nucleotides, the CDR3 is TGCAGCATACAGGTCGGATCTAACTATGGCTACACCTTC. Translating it yields CSIQVGSNYGYTF. The whole variable domain, remainder taken from reference TRBV29-1 and TRBJ1-2, is SAVISQKPSRDICQRGTSLTIQCQVDSQVTMMFWYRQQPGQSLTLIATANQGSEATYESGFVIDKFPISRPNLTFSTLTVSNMSPEDSSIYLCSIQVGSNYGYTFGSGTRLTVV.

This rearrangement joins TRBV11-2 to TRBJ2-7; D gene unclear. The V gene's germline CDR1 is SGHAT and CDR2 FQNNGV. V gave up 1 base and J gave up 8 bases, with 12 bases separating them. The CDR3 runs to 13 residues. The CDR3 region is CASSLASSMKQYF. The CDR3 coding sequence is TGTGCCAGCAGCTTAGCCTCGAGTATGAAGCAGTACTTC.

This clonotype showed up many times. This rearrangement joins TRBV29-1 to TRBJ2-3, with D possibly TRBD1 on 7 matching bases. The CDR3 has 16 residues. Between the trimmed V and J ends, which lost 7 bases and 5 bases, there was a span of 25 bases. CDR1 and CDR2 (germline): SQVTM, ANQGSEA. In DNA, the CDR3 is TGCAGCGCCCAGGTGATTCGACAGGGAGGAGGAGATACGCAGTATTTT. This translates into CSAQVIRQGGGDTQYF.

The chain joins TRBV27 to TRBJ1-1, with 7 bases that match TRBD1. Per germline, CDR1 MNHEY and CDR2 SMNVEV (reference sequence). The CDR3 is made up of 14 amino acids. The V and J ends lost 3 bases and 4 bases, in that order; junction bases with no gene match: 5. In DNA form, the CDR3 reads TGTGCCAGCAGTTTGTACAGGGGAGGCACTGAAGCTTTCTTT. It encodes CASSLYRGGTEAFF.

The chain couples TRBV4-2 to TRBJ2-1; a possible D gene is TRBD2 (5 bases). Trimming cost V 0 bases and J 10 bases, with 13 bases left between them. The CDR3 sequence is 14 residues long. CDR1 and CDR2 (germline): LGHNA, YNFKEQ. The CDR3 bases are TGTGCCAGCAGCCAAGATTCTAGCACTAAGGAGCAGTTCTTC. It codes for CASSQDSSTKEQFF.